This TCR beta chain appears in the sequencing data of a study of cytomegalovirus exposure and HLA in healthy donors. The ends were cut back, 9 bases at V and 5 bases at J, with 9 bases in the middle. In germline, CDR1 is SNHLY, CDR2 FYNNEI. This CDR3 has 11 amino acids. The PCR made use of 60 Vbeta and 13 Jbeta primers. Some clones are missing from TCRdb's copy, which holds only in-frame ones; the method was immunoSEQ multiplex PCR. The sample includes 200,000 or so clones, roughly 80% of them seen just once. J is TRBJ2-3 and V is TRBV2; D is undetermined. The TCR was taken from a woman in her 50s in good health and CMV-seropositive. Sequenced: PBMCs. The CDR3 DNA reads as TGTGCCAGGACTGTAAAAGATACGCAGTATTTT. Encoded protein: CARTVKDTQYF.